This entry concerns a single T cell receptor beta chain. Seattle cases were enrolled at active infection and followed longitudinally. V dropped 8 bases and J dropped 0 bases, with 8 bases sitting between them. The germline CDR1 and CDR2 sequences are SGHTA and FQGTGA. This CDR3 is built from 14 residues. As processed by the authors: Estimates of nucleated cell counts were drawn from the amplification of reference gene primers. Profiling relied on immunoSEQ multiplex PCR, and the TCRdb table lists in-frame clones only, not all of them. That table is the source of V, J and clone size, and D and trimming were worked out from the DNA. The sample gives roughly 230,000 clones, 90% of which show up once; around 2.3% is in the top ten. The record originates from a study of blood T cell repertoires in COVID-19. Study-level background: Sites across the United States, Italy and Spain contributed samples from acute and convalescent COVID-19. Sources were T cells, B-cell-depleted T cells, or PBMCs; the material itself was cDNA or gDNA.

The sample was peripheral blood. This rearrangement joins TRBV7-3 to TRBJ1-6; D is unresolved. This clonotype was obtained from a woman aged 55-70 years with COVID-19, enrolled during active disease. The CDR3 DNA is TGTGCCAGCCGGGAAAGCTCCTATAATTCACCCCTCCACTTT. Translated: CASRESSYNSPLHF.